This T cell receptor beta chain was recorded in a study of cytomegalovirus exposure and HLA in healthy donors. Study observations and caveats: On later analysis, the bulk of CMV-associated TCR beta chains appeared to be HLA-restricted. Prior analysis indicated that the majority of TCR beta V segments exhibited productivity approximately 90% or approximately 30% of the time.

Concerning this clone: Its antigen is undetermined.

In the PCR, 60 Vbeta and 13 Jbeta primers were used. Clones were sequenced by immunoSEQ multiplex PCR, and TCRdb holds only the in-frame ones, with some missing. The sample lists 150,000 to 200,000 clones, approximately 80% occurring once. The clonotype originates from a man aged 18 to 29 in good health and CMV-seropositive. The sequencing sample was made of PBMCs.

The CDR3 reads CASSLRGYNQPQHF. As DNA, the CDR3 is TGTGCCAGCAGCCTGCGGGGGTACAATCAGCCCCAGCATTTT. This sequence joins TRBV5-8 and TRBJ1-5, with a weak D call TRBD1 (5 bases). CDR3 length equals 14 residues. Germline CDR1 and CDR2: SGHTS and YDEGEE. The V end was cut by 4 bases, the J end by 3 bases, with 11 bases between.